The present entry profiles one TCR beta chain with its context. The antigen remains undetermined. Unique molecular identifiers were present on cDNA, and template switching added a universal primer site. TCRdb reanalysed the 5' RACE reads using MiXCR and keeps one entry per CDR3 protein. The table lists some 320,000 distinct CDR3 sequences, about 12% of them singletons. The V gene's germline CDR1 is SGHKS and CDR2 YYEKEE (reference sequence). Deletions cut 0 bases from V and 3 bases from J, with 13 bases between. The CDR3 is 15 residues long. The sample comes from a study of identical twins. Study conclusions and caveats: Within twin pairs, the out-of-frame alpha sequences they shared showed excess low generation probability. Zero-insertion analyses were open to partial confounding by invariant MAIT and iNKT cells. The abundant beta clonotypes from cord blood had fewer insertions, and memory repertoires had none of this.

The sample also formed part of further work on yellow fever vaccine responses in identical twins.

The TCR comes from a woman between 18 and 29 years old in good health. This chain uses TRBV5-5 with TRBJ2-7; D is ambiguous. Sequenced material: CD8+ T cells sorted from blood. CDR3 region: CASSLAKTLSYEQYV. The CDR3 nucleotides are TGTGCCAGCAGCTTGGCCAAAACCCTGAGCTACGAGCAGTACGTC.